This record covers a single T cell receptor beta chain. The antigen is undetermined. The data derive from a study of beta chain features in type 1 diabetes. Regarding the study as a whole: When Type 1 diabetes patients were examined, their TCRB CDR3s proved moderately but significantly shorter in all four CD4+ subsets.

Trimming cost V 5 bases and J 0 bases, with 11 bases left between them. This CDR3 has 14 amino acids. From germline, CDR1 is SGHAT and CDR2 FQDESV (reference sequence). Investigators reverse transcribed all isolated RNA, so they sequenced expressed TCRB transcripts. Only in-frame clones appear in the TCRdb table, and some are missing; sequencing was by immunoSEQ multiplex PCR. The sample includes hundreds of thousands of clones, more than 12% of them seen just once. Sequencing was done on a sample of naive CD4+ T cells from blood. The source of this sequence is a man aged 18 to 30 with type 1 diabetes. The V gene is TRBV11-1, the J gene TRBJ2-7; a possible D gene is TRBD2 (6 bases). The CDR3 sequence is CASSPGGSSYEQYF. The CDR3 DNA reads TGTGCCAGCAGCCCCGGGGGAAGCTCCTACGAGCAGTACTTC.